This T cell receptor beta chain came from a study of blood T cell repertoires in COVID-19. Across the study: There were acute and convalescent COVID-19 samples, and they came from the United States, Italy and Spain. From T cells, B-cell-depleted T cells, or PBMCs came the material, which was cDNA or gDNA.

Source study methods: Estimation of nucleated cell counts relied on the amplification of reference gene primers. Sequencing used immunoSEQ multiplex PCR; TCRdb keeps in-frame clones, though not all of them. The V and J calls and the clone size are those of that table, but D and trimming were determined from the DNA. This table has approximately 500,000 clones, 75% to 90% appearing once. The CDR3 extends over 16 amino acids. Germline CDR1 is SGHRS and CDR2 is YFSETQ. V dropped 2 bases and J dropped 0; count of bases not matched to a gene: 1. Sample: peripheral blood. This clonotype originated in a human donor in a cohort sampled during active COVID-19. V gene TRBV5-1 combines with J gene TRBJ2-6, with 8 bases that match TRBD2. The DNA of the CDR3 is TGCGCCAGCAGCTTACTAGCGGACTCTGGGGCCAACGTCCTGACTTTC. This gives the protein CASSLLADSGANVLTF.